The present entry profiles one T cell receptor beta chain with its context. Under the authors' procedure: For nucleated cells, counts were estimated from reference gene primer amplification. Only in-frame clones appear in the TCRdb table, and some are missing; sequencing was by immunoSEQ multiplex PCR. That table supplies the V and J calls and clone size; D and trimming were determined from the DNA. The sample has over 200,000 clones, about nine tenths seen once. The data derive from a study of blood T cell repertoires in COVID-19. On the study more broadly: Spain, Italy and the United States supplied samples that represented acute and convalescent COVID-19. Nucleic acid was either cDNA or gDNA, and it came from T cells, B-cell-depleted T cells, or PBMCs.

This CDR3 is 14 amino acids long. CDR1 is WSHSY and CDR2 is SAAADI in the germline V gene. The V gene lost 2 bases and the J gene lost 5 bases, with 10 bases spanning the gap. The specimen sequenced was peripheral blood. This chain uses TRBV10-2 with TRBJ1-5; possible D gene TRBD1, 6 bases. The source is a man in his thirties or forties who had recovered from COVID-19. The CDR3 DNA reads as TGCGCCAGCAGTGAGGAGGACAGTTATCAGCCCCAGCATTTT. It encodes CASSEEDSYQPQHF.